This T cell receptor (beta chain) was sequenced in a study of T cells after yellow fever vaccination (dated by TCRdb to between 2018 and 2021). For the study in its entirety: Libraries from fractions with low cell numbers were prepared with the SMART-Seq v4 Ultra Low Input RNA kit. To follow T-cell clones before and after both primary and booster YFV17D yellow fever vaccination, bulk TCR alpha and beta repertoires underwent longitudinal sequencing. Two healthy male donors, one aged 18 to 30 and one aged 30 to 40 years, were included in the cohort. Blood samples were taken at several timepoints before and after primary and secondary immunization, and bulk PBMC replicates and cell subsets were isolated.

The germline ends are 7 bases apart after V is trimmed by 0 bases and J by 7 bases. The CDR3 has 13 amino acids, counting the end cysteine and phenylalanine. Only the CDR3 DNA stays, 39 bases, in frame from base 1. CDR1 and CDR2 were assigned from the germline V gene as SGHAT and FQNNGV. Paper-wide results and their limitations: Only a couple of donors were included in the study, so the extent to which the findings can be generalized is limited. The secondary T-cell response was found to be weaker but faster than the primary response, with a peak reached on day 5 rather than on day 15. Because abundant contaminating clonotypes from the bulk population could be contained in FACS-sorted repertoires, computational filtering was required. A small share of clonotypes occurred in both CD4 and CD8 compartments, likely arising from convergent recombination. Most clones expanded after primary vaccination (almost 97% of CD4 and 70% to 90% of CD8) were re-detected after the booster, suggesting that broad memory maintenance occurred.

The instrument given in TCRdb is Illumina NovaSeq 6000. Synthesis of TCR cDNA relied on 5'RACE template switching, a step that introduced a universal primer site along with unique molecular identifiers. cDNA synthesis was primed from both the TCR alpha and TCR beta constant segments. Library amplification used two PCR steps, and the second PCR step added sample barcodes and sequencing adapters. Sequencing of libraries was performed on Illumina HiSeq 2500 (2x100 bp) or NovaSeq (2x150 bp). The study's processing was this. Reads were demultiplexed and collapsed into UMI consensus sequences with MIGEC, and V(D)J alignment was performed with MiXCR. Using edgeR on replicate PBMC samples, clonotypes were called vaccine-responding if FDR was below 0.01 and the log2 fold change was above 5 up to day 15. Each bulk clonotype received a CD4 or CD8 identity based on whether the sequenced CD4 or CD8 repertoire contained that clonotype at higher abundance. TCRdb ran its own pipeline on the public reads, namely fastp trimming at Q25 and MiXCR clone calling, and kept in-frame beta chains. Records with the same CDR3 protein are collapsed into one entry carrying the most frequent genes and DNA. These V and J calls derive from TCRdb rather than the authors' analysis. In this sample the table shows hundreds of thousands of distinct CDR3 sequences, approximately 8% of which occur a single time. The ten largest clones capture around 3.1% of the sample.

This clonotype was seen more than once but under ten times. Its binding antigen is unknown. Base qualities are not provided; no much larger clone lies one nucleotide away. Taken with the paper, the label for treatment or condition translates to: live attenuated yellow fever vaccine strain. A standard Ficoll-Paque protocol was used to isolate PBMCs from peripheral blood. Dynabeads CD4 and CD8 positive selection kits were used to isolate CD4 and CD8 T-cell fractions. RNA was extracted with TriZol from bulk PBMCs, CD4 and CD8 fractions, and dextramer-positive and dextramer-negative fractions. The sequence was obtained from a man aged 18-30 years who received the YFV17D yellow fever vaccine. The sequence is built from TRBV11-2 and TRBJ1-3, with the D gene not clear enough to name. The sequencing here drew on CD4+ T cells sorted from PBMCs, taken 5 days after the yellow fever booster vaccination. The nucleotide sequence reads TGTGCCAGCAGCTTAGATCTAAGCAACACCATATATTTT. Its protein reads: CASSLDLSNTIYF. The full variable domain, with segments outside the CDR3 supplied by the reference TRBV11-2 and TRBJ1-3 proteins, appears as EAGVAQSPRYKIIEKRQSVAFWCNPISGHATLYWYQQILGQGPKLLIQFQNNGVVDDSQLPKDRFSAERLKGVDSTLKIQPAKLEDSAVYLCASSLDLSNTIYFGEGSWLTVV.